The clone carrying this TCR beta chain has more than one count but fewer than ten. As yet, its antigen is unknown. This sample was taken from a study of naive and memory T cell subsets. Treatment: skin biopsy from PPD injection site in Mantoux-positive individual. TCR cDNA received a 3' ligated oligonucleotide that carried a UMI. Biopsied sites were PPD injections in people with a positive Mantoux test. Cells were not sorted; total RNA input targeted about 1 to 1000 ng. Study-wide points: Far more TCRs reportedly came from tuberculin skin test site biopsies.

The SP2 primer and nested alpha and beta constant region primers amplified ligated cDNA in four rounds. Alpha and beta constant region primers primed reverse transcription for blood and skin samples. TCRdb reprocessed the UMI-ligation and nested PCR reads via MiXCR and lists one record per CDR3 protein. The data contain tens of thousands of distinct CDR3 sequences, approximately 10% of them singletons. The starting material was skin, obtained from a tuberculin skin test site. This clonotype was obtained from an adult in good health.

The CDR3 is CASGARNTEAFF. CDR3 sequence (DNA): TGTGCCAGCGGCGCCAGGAACACTGAAGCTTTCTTT. This rearrangement joins TRBV2 to TRBJ1-1; D is uncertain. V gave up 8 bases and J gave up 1 base, with 8 bases separating them. Germline loops: CDR1 SNHLY, CDR2 FYNNEI. This CDR3 region has 12 residues.